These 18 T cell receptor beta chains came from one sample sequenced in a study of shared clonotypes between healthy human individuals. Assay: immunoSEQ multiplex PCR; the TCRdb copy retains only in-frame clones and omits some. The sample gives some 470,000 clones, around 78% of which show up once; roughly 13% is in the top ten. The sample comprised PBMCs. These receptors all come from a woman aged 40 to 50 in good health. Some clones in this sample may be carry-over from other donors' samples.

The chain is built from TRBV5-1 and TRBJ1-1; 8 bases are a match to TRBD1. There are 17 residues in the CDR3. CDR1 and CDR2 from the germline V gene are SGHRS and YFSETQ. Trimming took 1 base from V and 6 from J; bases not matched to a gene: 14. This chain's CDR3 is CASSLFLGQGLRAEAFF. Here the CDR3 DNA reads TGCGCCAGCAGCTTGTTTCTCGGACAGGGATTGAGGGCTGAAGCTTTCTTT.

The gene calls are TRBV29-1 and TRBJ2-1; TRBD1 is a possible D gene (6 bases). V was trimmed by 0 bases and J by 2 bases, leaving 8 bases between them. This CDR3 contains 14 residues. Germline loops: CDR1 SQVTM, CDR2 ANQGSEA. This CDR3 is CSVEDDRPYNEQFF. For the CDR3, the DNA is TGCAGCGTTGAAGACGACAGGCCCTACAATGAGCAGTTCTTC.

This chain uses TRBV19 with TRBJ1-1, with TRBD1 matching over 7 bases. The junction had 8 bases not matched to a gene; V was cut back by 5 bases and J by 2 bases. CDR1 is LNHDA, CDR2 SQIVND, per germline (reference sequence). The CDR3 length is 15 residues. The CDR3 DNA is TGTGCCAGTAGTTACACGGACAGGTTCAACACTGAAGCTTTCTTT. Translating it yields CASSYTDRFNTEAFF.

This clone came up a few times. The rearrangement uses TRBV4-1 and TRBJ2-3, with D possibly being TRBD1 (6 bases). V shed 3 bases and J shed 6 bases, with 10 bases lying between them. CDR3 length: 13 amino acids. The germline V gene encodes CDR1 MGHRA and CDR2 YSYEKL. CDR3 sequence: CASSHGRGDTQYF. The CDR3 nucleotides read TGCGCCAGCAGCCACGGAAGGGGGGATACGCAGTATTTT.

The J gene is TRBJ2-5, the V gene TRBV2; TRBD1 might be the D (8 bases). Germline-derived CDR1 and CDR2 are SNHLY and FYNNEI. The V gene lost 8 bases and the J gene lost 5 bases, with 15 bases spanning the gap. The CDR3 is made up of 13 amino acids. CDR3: CASQDREGETQYF. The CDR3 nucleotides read TGTGCCAGCCAGGACAGGGAGGGGGAGACCCAGTACTTC.

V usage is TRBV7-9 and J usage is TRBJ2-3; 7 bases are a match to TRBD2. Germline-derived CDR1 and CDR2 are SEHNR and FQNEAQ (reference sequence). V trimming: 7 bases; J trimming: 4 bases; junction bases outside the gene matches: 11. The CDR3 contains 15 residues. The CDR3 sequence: CASTAGEGGADTQYF. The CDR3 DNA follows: TGTGCCAGCACCGCGGGAGAGGGAGGAGCAGATACGCAGTATTTT.

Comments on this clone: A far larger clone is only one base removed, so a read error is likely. DNA of the CDR3: TGTGCCAGCAGCCCCGGGACAGCTGAGAGGACCCAGTACTTC. Its translation is CASSPGTAERTQYF. The chain employs TRBV11-3 and TRBJ2-5; TRBD1 agrees at 7 bases. The ends lost 5 bases at V and 7 bases at J; junction bases unmatched: 10. The length of the CDR3 is 14 residues. The germline CDR1 and CDR2 sequences are SGHNT and YENEEA.

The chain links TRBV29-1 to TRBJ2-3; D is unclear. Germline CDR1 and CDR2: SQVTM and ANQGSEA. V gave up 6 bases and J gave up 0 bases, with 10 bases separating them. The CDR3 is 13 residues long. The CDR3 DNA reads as TGCAGCGTCCAACAGACTAGCACAGATACGCAGTATTTT. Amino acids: CSVQQTSTDTQYF.

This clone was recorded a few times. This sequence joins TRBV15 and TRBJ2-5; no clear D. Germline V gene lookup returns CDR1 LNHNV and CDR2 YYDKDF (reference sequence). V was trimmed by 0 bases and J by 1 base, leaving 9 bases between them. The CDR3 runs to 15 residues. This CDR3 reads CATSRDGQSQETQYF. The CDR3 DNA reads TGTGCCACCAGCAGAGATGGGCAATCCCAAGAGACCCAGTACTTC.

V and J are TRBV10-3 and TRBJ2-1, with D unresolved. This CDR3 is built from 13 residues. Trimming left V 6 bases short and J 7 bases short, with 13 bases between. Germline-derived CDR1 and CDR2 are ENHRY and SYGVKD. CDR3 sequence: CAIRGSRFNEQFF. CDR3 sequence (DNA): TGTGCCATCAGAGGGTCTAGATTTAATGAGCAGTTCTTC.

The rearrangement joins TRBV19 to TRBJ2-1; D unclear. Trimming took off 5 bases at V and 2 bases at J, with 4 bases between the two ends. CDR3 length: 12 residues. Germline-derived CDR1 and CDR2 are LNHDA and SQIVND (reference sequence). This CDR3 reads CASSGPYNEQFF. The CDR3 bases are TGTGCCAGTAGTGGACCCTACAATGAGCAGTTCTTC.

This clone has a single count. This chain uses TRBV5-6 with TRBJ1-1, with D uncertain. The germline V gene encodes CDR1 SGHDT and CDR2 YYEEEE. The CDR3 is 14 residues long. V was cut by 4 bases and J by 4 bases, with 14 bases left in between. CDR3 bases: TGTGCCAGCAGCCGCGGACCGGACCCCACTGAAGCTTTCTTT. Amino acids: CASSRGPDPTEAFF.

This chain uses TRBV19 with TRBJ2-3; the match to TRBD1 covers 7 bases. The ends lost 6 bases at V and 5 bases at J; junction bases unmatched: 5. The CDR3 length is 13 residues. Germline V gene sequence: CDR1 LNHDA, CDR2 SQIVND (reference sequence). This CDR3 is CASSPTGVDTQYF. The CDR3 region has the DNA TGTGCCAGTAGCCCTACAGGGGTAGATACGCAGTATTTT.

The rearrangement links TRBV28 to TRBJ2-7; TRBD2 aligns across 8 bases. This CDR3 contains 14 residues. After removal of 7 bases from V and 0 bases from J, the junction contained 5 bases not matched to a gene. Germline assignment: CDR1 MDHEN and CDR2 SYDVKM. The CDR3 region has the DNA TGTGCCAGCATTACTAGCGGTTACTCCTACGAGCAGTACTTC. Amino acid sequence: CASITSGYSYEQYF.

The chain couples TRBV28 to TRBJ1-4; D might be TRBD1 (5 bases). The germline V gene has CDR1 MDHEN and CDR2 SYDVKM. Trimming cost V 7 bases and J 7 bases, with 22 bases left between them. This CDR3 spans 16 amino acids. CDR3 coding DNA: TGTGCCAGCACCACCCGCCGGGGGGGAGCGGGTGAAAAACTGTTTTTT. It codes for CASTTRRGGAGEKLFF. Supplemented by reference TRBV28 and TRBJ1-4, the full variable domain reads DVKVTQSSRYLVKRTGEKVFLECVQDMDHENMFWYRQDPGLGLRLIYFSYDVKMKEKGDIPEGYSVSREKKERFSLILESASTNQTSMYLCASTTRRGGAGEKLFFGSGTQLSVL.

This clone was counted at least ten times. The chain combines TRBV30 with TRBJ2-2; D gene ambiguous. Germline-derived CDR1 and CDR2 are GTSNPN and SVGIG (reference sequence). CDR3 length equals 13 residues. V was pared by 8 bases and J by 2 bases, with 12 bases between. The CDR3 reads CAQRWLNTGELFF. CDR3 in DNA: TGTGCCCAGAGGTGGCTTAACACCGGGGAGCTGTTTTTT.

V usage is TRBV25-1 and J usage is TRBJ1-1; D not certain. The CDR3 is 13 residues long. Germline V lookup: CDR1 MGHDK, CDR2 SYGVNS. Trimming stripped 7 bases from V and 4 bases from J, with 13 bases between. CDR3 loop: CASIHAGSTEAFF. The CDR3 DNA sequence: TGTGCCAGCATCCATGCGGGGAGCACTGAAGCTTTCTTT.

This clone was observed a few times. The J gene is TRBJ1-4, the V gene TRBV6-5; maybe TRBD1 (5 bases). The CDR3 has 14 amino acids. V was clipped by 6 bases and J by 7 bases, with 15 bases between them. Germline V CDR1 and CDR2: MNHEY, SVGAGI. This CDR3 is CASRGGTGREKLFF. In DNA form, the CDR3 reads TGTGCCAGCAGGGGAGGGACCGGACGTGAAAAACTGTTTTTT.